The rows below give T cell receptor beta chains drawn from one sample of a study of blood T cells in healthy people across ages. TCRdb redid the calling of the 5' RACE reads with MiXCR, one entry per CDR3 protein. Seen here are hundreds of thousands of distinct CDR3 sequences, under 55% observed once, and the top ten hold roughly 24%. The sequenced material came from blood. Source of these receptors: a man older than 75 in good health. Both conserved end residues are part of each CDR3. D genes are given only for firm matches. A row's size may be missing; if present it is once, few, many or a size class.

clone size: .; D gene: .; V gene: TRBV7-2; J gene: TRBJ1-2; CDR3 DNA: TGTGCCAGCAGCTTAGAGGGTTCTACGTCTTTTGGCTGCACCTTC; CDR3 protein: CASSLEGSTSFGCTF
clone size: .; D gene: TRBD2; V gene: TRBV10-3; J gene: TRBJ2-5; CDR3 DNA: TGTGCCATCCGCCCTAGCGGGGGCGAGACCCAGTACTTC; CDR3 protein: CAIRPSGGETQYF
clone size: .; D gene: .; V gene: TRBV6-6; J gene: TRBJ1-6; CDR3 DNA: TGTGCCAGCAGTTACGGTCCGGCTTCTGGTTCACCCCTCCACTTT; CDR3 protein: CASSYGPASGSPLHF
clone size: .; D gene: TRBD1; V gene: TRBV7-2; J gene: TRBJ2-2; CDR3 DNA: TGTGCCAGCAGCTTGGACAGGGGCCGAGTCCGGGAGCTGTTTTTT; CDR3 protein: CASSLDRGRVRELFF
clone size: few; D gene: .; V gene: TRBV6-1; J gene: TRBJ2-6; CDR3 DNA: TGTGCCAGCACCCCGGGCCAGACCATCTCTGGGGCCAACGTCCTGACTTTC; CDR3 protein: CASTPGQTISGANVLTF
clone size: few; D gene: TRBD1; V gene: TRBV10-3; J gene: TRBJ1-6; CDR3 DNA: TGTGCCATCGGCCGGGACAGCTCTGACGGGCCCCTCCACTTT; CDR3 protein: CAIGRDSSDGPLHF
clone size: few; D gene: .; V gene: TRBV20-1; J gene: TRBJ2-7; CDR3 DNA: TGCAGTGCTAGAGATCAAGGTCAGGGCGAGCAGTACTTC; CDR3 protein: CSARDQGQGEQYF
clone size: .; D gene: .; V gene: TRBV12-3/TRBV12-4; J gene: TRBJ2-1; CDR3 DNA: TGTGCCAGCAGCCTCAACCAGGGGAATGAGCAGTTCTTC; CDR3 protein: CASSLNQGNEQFF
clone size: few; D gene: TRBD1; V gene: TRBV30; J gene: TRBJ2-1; CDR3 DNA: TGTGCCTGGGGGACAGTATACAATGAGCAGTTCTTC; CDR3 protein: CAWGTVYNEQFF
clone size: .; D gene: .; V gene: TRBV7-9; J gene: TRBJ2-3; CDR3 DNA: TGTGCCAGTACCGGGACGGTTGACACAGATACGCAGTATTTT; CDR3 protein: CASTGTVDTDTQYF
clone size: .; D gene: .; V gene: TRBV6-2/TRBV6-3; J gene: TRBJ1-1; CDR3 DNA: TGTGCCAGCAGTGACCTTGCAGACAACACTGAAGCTTTCTTT; CDR3 protein: CASSDLADNTEAFF
clone size: .; D gene: TRBD1; V gene: TRBV7-2; J gene: TRBJ1-1; CDR3 DNA: TGTGCCAGCAGCTCCCGACAGGGGGGGAACACTGAAGCTTTCTTT; CDR3 protein: CASSSRQGGNTEAFF
clone size: .; D gene: .; V gene: TRBV12-3/TRBV12-4; J gene: TRBJ2-3; CDR3 DNA: TGTGCCAACAGTCTCGTGACCCGCACAGATACGCAGTATTTT; CDR3 protein: CANSLVTRTDTQYF